This T cell receptor beta chain appears in the sequencing data of a study of T cells in Graves' hyperthyroidism and ophthalmopathy. Study findings and constraints: Ophthalmopathy was identified by the model a median about 6.4 months ahead of onset.

V was trimmed by 6 bases and J by 4 bases, leaving 15 bases between them. The CDR3 extends over 14 amino acids. CDR1 and CDR2 from the germline V gene are DFQATT and SNEGSKA (reference sequence). In regard to this clonotype: The antigen remains unidentified.

Absent ophthalmopathy progression within 18 months defined stable Graves' hyperthyroidism. Each patient was aged 18 to 65 and had newly diagnosed hyperthyroidism of under 2 months' duration. Each diagnosis drew on symptoms, thyroxine, TRAb, thyroid ultrasound and orbital computed tomography findings. RNA transcripts provided the source from which TCR beta CDR3 regions were amplified. First-round RT-PCR of the TCR CDR3 relied on the HTBI primer set. TCRdb re-called the multiplex PCR reads with MiXCR, one entry per CDR3 protein. The sample lists approximately 560,000 distinct CDR3 sequences, 46% occurring once.

This sequence joins TRBV20-1 and TRBJ1-4; D remains unclear. The TCR was taken from a woman aged 18-29 years with Graves' hyperthyroidism. Sequenced: peripheral blood or thyroid tissue (not recorded which). CDR3 sequence (DNA): TGCAGTGCAGGCTTGGCTGGGAGTAATGAAAAACTGTTTTTT. Its protein product is CSAGLAGSNEKLFF.